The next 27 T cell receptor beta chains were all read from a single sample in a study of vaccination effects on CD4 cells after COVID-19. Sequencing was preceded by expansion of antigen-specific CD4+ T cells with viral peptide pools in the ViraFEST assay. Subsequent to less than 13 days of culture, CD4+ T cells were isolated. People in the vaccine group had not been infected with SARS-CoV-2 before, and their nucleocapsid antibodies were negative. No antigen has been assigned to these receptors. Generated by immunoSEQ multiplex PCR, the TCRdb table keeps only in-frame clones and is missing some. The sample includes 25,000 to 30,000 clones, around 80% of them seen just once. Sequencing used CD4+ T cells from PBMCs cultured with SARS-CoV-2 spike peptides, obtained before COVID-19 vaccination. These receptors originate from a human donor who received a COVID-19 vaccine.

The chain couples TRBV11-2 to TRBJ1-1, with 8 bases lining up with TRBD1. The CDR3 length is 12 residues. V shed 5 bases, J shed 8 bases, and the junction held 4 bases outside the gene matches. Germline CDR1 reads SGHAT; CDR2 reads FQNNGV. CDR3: CASSVGTGEAFF. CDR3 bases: TGTGCCAGCAGCGTCGGGACAGGCGAAGCTTTCTTT.

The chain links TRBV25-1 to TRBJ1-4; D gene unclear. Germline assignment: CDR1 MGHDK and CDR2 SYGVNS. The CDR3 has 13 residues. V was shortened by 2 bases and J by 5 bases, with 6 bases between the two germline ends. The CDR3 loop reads CASSELFNEKLFF. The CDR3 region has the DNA TGTGCCAGCAGTGAACTTTTCAATGAAAAACTGTTTTTT.

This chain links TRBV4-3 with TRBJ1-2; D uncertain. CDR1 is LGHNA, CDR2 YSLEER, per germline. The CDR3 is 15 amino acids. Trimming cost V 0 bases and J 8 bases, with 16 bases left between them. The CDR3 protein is CASSQEHRGFGGYTF. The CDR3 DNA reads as TGCGCCAGCAGCCAAGAGCATCGAGGTTTCGGGGGCTACACCTTC.

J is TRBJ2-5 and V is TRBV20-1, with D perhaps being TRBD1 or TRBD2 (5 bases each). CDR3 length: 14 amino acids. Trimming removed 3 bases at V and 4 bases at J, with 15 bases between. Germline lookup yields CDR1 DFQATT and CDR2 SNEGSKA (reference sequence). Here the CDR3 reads CSASLLGRGETQYF. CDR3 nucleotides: TGCAGTGCTAGTCTTTTGGGACGGGGAGAGACCCAGTACTTC.

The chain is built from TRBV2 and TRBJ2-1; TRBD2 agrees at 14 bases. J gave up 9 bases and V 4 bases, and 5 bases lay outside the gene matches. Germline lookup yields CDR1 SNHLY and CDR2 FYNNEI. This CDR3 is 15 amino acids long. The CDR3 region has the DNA TGTGCCAGCAGTGGACTAGCGGGGGGGCCGGGTGAGCAGTTCTTC. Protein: CASSGLAGGPGEQFF. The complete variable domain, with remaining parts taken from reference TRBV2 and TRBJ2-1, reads EPEVTQTPSHQVTQMGQEVILRCVPISNHLYFYWYRQILGQKVEFLVSFYNNEISEKSEIFDDQFSVERPDGSNFTLKIRSTKLEDSAMYFCASSGLAGGPGEQFFGPGTRLTVL.

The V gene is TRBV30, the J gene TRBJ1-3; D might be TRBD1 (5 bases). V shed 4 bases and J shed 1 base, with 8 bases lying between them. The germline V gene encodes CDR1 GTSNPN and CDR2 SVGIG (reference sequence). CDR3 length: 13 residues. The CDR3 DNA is TGTGCCTGGACAGGGCGGTCTGGAAACACCATATATTTT. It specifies CAWTGRSGNTIYF.

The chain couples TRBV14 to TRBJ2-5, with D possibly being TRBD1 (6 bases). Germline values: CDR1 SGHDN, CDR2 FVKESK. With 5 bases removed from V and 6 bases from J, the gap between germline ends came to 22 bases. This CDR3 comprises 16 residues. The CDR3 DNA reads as TGTGCCAGCAGCTCCCTGGGGGCGCACCGGATGCAGACCCAGTACTTC. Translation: CASSSLGAHRMQTQYF. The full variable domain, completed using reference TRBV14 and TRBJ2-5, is EAGVTQFPSHSVIEKGQTVTLRCDPISGHDNLYWYRRVMGKEIKFLLHFVKESKQDESGMPNNRFLAERTGGTYSTLKVQPAELEDSGVYFCASSSLGAHRMQTQYFGPGTRLLVL.

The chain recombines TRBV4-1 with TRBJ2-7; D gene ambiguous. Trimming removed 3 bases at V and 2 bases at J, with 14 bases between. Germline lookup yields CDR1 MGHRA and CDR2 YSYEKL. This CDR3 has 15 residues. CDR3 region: CASSHPAARPYEQYF. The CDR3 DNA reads TGCGCCAGCAGCCACCCGGCCGCCCGCCCCTACGAGCAGTACTTC.

This CDR3 reads CASSLDGYRGPLEQYF. DNA of the CDR3: TGTGCCAGCAGCTTAGATGGGTACAGGGGGCCCCTGGAGCAGTACTTC. The chain recombines TRBV7-6 with TRBJ2-7, with 9 nucleotides matching TRBD1. V shed 1 base and J 7 bases; nucleotides not matched to a gene: 11. The CDR3 spans 16 residues. Germline V gene data show CDR1 as SGHVS and CDR2 as FNYEAQ.

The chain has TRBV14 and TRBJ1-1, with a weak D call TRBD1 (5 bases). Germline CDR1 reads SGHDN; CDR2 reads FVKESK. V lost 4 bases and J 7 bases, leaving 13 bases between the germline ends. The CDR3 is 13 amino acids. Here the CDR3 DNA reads TGTGCCAGCAGCCGTTTCGACCAGGGTGAAGCTTTCTTT. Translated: CASSRFDQGEAFF.

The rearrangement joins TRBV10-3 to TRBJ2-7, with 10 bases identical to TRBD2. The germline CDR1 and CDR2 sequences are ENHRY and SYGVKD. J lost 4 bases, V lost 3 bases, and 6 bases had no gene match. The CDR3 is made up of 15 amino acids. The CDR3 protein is CAISDPQRGGYEQYF. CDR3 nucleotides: TGTGCCATCAGTGACCCCCAGCGGGGGGGTTACGAGCAGTACTTC.

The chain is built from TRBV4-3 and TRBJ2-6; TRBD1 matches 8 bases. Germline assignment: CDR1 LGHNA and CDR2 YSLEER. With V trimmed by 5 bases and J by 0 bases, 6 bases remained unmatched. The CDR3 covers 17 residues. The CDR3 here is CASSARGRYSGANVLTF. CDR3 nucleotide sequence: TGCGCCAGCAGCGCCAGGGGGCGTTACTCTGGGGCCAACGTCCTGACTTTC.

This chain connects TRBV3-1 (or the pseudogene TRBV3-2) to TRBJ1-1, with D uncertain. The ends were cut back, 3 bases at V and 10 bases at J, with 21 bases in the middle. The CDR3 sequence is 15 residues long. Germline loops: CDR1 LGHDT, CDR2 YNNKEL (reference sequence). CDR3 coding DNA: TGTGCCAGCAGCCATGGTTCGGCCGGCGATGTAGGAGCTTTCTTT. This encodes CASSHGSAGDVGAFF.

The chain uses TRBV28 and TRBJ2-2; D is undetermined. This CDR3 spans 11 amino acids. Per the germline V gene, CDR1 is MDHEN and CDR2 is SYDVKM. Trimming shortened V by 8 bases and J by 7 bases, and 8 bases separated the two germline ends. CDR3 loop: CASQAVGELFF. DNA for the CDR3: TGTGCCAGCCAGGCGGTCGGGGAGCTGTTTTTT.

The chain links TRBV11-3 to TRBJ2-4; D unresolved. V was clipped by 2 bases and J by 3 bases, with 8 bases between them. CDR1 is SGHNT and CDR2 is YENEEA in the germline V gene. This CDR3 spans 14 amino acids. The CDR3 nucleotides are TGTGCCAGCAGCTTATCTGGGGACAAAAACATTCAGTACTTC. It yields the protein CASSLSGDKNIQYF.

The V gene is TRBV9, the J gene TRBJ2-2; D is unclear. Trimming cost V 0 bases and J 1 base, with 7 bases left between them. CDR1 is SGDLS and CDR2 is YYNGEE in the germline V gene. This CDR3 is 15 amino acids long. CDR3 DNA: TGTGCCAGCAGCGTAGTTAGCCTGAACACCGGGGAGCTGTTTTTT. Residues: CASSVVSLNTGELFF.

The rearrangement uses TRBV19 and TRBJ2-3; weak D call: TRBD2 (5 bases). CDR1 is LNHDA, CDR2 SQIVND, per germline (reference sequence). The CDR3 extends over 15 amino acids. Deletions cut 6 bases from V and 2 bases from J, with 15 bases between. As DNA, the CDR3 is TGTGCCAGTAGGCCTCGAGGGCGGATCACAGATACGCAGTATTTT. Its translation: CASRPRGRITDTQYF.

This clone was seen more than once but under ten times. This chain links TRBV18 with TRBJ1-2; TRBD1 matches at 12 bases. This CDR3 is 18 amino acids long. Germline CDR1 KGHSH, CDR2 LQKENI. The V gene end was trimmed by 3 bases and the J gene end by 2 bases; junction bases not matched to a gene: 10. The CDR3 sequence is CASSPLGTGGAGNYGYTF. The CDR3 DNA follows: TGTGCCAGCTCACCGCTCGGGACAGGGGGCGCGGGAAACTATGGCTACACCTTC.

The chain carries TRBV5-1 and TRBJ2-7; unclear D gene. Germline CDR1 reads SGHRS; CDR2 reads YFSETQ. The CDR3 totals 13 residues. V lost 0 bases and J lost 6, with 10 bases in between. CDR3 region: CASSLGVSAEQYF. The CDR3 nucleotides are TGCGCCAGCAGCTTGGGGGTTTCAGCCGAGCAGTACTTC.

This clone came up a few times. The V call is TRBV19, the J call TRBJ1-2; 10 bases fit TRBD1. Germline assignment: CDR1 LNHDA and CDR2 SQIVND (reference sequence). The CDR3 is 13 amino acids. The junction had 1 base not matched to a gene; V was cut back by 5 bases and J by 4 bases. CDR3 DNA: TGTGCCAGTAGTGGACAGGGGGGCTATGGCTACACCTTC. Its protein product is CASSGQGGYGYTF.

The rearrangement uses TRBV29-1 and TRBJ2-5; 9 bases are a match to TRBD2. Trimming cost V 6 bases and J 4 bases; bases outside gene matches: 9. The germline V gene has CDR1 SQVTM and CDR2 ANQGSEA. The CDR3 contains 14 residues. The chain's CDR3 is CSVRRSGSLETQYF. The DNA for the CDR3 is TGCAGCGTCCGCCGTAGCGGGAGCTTAGAGACCCAGTACTTC. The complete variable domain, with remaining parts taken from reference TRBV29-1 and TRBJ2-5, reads SAVISQKPSRDICQRGTSLTIQCQVDSQVTMMFWYRQQPGQSLTLIATANQGSEATYESGFVIDKFPISRPNLTFSTLTVSNMSPEDSSIYLCSVRRSGSLETQYFGPGTRLLVL.

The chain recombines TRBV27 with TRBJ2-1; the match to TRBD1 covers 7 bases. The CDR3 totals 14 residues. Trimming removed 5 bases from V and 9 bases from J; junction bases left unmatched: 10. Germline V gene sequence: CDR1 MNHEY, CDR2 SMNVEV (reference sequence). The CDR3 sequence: CASSPRTGGSEQFF. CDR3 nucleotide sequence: TGTGCCAGCAGTCCCCGGACAGGAGGTAGTGAGCAGTTCTTC.

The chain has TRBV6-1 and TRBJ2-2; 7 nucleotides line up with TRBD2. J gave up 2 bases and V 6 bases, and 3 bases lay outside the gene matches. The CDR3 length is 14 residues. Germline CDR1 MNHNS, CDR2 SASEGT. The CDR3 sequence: CASRAGSNTGELFF. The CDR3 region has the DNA TGTGCCAGCAGAGCGGGGAGTAACACCGGGGAGCTGTTTTTT.

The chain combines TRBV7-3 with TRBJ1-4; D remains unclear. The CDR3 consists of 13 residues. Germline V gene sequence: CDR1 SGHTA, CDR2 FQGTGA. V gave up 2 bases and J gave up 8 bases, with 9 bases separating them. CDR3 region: CASSLGPGEKLFF. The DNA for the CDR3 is TGTGCCAGCAGCTTAGGCCCGGGGGAAAAACTGTTTTTT.

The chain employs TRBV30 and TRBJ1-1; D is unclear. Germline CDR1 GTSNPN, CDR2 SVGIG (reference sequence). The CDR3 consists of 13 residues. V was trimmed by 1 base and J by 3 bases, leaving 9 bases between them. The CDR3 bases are TGTGCCTGGAGTGCGGAGAGTCACACTGAAGCTTTCTTT. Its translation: CAWSAESHTEAFF.

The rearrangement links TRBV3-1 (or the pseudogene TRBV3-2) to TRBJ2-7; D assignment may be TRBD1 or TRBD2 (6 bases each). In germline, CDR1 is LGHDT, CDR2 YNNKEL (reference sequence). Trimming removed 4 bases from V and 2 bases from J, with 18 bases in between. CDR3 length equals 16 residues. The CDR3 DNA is TGTGCCAGCAGCCCCGGGGGCGGCACTTTGGCCTACGAGCAGTACTTC. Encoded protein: CASSPGGGTLAYEQYF.

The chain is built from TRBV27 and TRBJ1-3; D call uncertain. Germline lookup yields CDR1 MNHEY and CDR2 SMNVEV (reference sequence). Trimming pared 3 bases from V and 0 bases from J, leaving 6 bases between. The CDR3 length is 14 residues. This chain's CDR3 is CASSLSGSGNTIYF. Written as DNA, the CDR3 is TGTGCCAGCAGTTTGAGCGGCTCTGGAAACACCATATATTTT.